One and the same sample provided the 31 T cell receptor beta chains below, sequenced in a study of blood T cells in healthy people across ages. Primed by a sample-barcoded 5' primer and a J-beta primer mix, a second PCR proceeded for about 7 to 11 cycles. TCRdb re-analysed the 5' RACE reads in MiXCR, keeping a single row per CDR3 protein. Among 760,000 or so distinct CDR3 sequences, more than 20% were seen once, and the ten largest hold 9.4%. These same records also appear under a second study, on T cells of mothers and their children.

Sequenced: blood. The receptors were gathered from a boy younger than 18 in good health.

The chain is built from TRBV3-1 and TRBJ2-2; 7 bases fit TRBD2. CDR1 and CDR2 (germline): LGHDT, YNNKEL (reference sequence). With V trimmed by 4 bases and J by 3 bases, 5 bases remained unmatched. The CDR3 runs to 15 residues. The CDR3 DNA sequence: TGTGCCAGCAGCCTGACTAGCCCCGACACCGGGGAGCTGTTTTTT. Protein sequence: CASSLTSPDTGELFF.

This clonotype appeared a few times. J is TRBJ2-5 and V is TRBV9; D may be TRBD1 or TRBD2 (5 bases each). The DNA end lines up better with TRBJ2-1; the J call may be wrong. Germline CDR1 and CDR2: SGDLS and YYNGEE. This CDR3 spans 16 amino acids. CDR3 sequence: CASSLGPGSSSNEQFF. Here the CDR3 DNA reads TGTGCCAGCAGTTTGGGGCCAGGGTCTAGCAGCAATGAGCAGTTCTTC.

This chain joins TRBV6-1 and TRBJ2-5; a weak D match, TRBD1 (5 bases). Gene TRBJ2-7 matches the end of the DNA better, so the J call may be wrong. This CDR3 has 13 amino acids. Per germline, CDR1 MNHNS and CDR2 SASEGT. CDR3 coding DNA: TGTGCCAGCTATCAGGGCCCTGTGGGCGAGCAGTACTTC. It is translated as CASYQGPVGEQYF.

The sample holds a few counts of this clonotype. The chain employs TRBV29-1 and TRBJ2-5, with D maybe TRBD1 (5 bases). Deletions cut 4 bases from V and 11 bases from J, with 11 bases between. CDR1 SQVTM and CDR2 ANQGSEA come from the germline V gene. This CDR3 comprises 10 residues. In DNA, the CDR3 is TGCAGCGTTGCAGGGAATGAGCAGTACTTC. Amino acids: CSVAGNEQYF.

This clonotype was seen more than once but under ten times. V usage is TRBV29-1 and J usage is TRBJ2-1; 8 bases fit TRBD1. After removal of 4 bases from V and 0 bases from J, the junction contained 5 bases not matched to a gene. This CDR3 is built from 15 residues. Germline CDR1 is SQVTM and CDR2 is ANQGSEA. The CDR3 DNA reads TGCAGCGTTGCCGGACAGGGTAGCTCCTACAATGAGCAGTTCTTC. Protein: CSVAGQGSSYNEQFF.

This clonotype was observed a handful of times. The chain has TRBV7-2 and TRBJ2-1; 7 bases match TRBD2. V trimming: 5 bases; J trimming: 9 bases; junction bases outside the gene matches: 4. The CDR3 length is 12 residues. Germline V gene sequence: CDR1 SGHTA, CDR2 FQGNSA. Written as DNA, the CDR3 is TGTGCCAGCAGCCTAGGACTAGTTGAGCAGTTCTTC. Protein: CASSLGLVEQFF. Looking up the rest from reference TRBV7-2 and TRBJ2-1 gives the full variable domain: GAGVSQSPSNKVTEKGKDVELRCDPISGHTALYWYRQSLGQGLEFLIYFQGNSAPDKSGLPSDRFSAERTGGSVSTLTIQRTQQEDSAVYLCASSLGLVEQFFGPGTRLTVL.

This clonotype was detected a few times. V and J are TRBV6-4 and TRBJ2-1; tentative D call: TRBD1 (6 bases). The ends were cut back, 3 bases at V and 6 bases at J, with 12 bases in the middle. This CDR3 is 14 amino acids long. Germline assignment: CDR1 MRHNA and CDR2 SNTAGT. The chain's CDR3 is CASSDGGPSNEQFF. The DNA for the CDR3 is TGTGCCAGCAGTGATGGGGGCCCTTCCAATGAGCAGTTCTTC.

The rearrangement uses TRBV7-2 and TRBJ2-5, with a weak D call TRBD1 (6 bases). The last part of the DNA fits TRBJ2-7 better; the J call may be wrong. Germline CDR1 reads SGHTA; CDR2 reads FQGNSA. This CDR3 spans 14 amino acids. CDR3: CASSPGTMRYEQYF. CDR3 coding DNA: TGTGCCAGCAGCCCCGGGACAATGAGGTACGAGCAGTACTTC.

The genes are TRBV20-1 and TRBJ2-7; D remains unclear. The ends were cut back, 5 bases at V and 0 bases at J, with 14 bases in the middle. CDR1 and CDR2 from the germline V gene are DFQATT and SNEGSKA (reference sequence). The CDR3 contains 14 residues. This CDR3 is CSALGPMSSYEQYF. The CDR3 region has the DNA TGCAGTGCTCTAGGACCGATGAGCTCCTACGAGCAGTACTTC.

The V call is TRBV18, the J call TRBJ2-5, with D tentatively TRBD2 (5 bases). V was pared by 2 bases and J by 11 bases, with 18 bases between. The CDR3 runs to 14 residues. In germline, CDR1 is KGHSH, CDR2 LQKENI. This CDR3 reads CASSPLEDLGWQYF. CDR3 nucleotides: TGTGCCAGCTCACCATTGGAGGACCTCGGGTGGCAGTACTTC. The complete variable domain, with remaining parts taken from reference TRBV18 and TRBJ2-5, reads NAGVMQNPRHLVRRRGQEARLRCSPMKGHSHVYWYRQLPEEGLKFMVYLQKENIIDESGMPKERFSAEFPKEGPSILRIQQVVRGDSAAYFCASSPLEDLGWQYFGPGTRLLVL.

The rearrangement joins TRBV29-1 to TRBJ2-7; D call uncertain. The CDR3 has 12 amino acids. The germline V and J ends were trimmed by 7 bases and 2 bases, with 12 bases remaining between them. CDR1 and CDR2 from the germline V gene are SQVTM and ANQGSEA. In DNA, the CDR3 is TGCAGCGCTACAACCTTGACCTACGAGCAGTACTTC. It specifies CSATTLTYEQYF.

This chain links TRBV29-1 with TRBJ2-7; D remains unclear. V was cut by 6 bases and J by 0 bases, with 18 bases left in between. The CDR3 spans 15 residues. Germline V gene data show CDR1 as SQVTM and CDR2 as ANQGSEA. For the CDR3, the DNA is TGCAGCGTCGCCTCCCATCCCACCAGCTCCTACGAGCAGTACTTC. This encodes CSVASHPTSSYEQYF.

This rearrangement joins TRBV7-9 to TRBJ2-1; D possibly corresponds to TRBD2 (5 bases). CDR3 size: 16 residues. Germline CDR1 reads SEHNR; CDR2 reads FQNEAQ (reference sequence). Trimming pared 4 bases from V and 5 bases from J, leaving 18 bases between. For the CDR3, the DNA is TGTGCCAGCAGCTCCCTGATGAGCGGAAGCCACAATGAGCAGTTCTTC. It translates to CASSSLMSGSHNEQFF.

The table lists this clonotype with a few counts. The chain links TRBV12-3 or TRBV12-4 to TRBJ2-3; D gene ambiguous. This CDR3 region has 13 residues. V was shortened by 5 bases and J by 8 bases, with 14 bases between the two germline ends. CDR3 sequence reads: CASSGIPLGTQYF. CDR3 nucleotides: TGTGCCAGCAGTGGGATTCCCCTGGGTACGCAGTATTTT.

The sample holds many counts of this clonotype. The gene calls are TRBV7-9 and TRBJ2-5, with D possibly being TRBD2 (5 bases). Germline V CDR1 and CDR2: SEHNR, FQNEAQ (reference sequence). This CDR3 is 15 amino acids long. V lost 5 bases to trimming and J lost 1 base, with 14 bases between them. The CDR3 loop is CASSPIGSLQETQYF. The CDR3 region has the DNA TGTGCCAGCAGCCCGATAGGGAGCCTCCAAGAGACCCAGTACTTC.

This clonotype was counted a few times. V usage is TRBV6-5 and J usage is TRBJ1-2; D gene uncertain. The CDR3 has 11 amino acids. The germline V gene has CDR1 MNHEY and CDR2 SVGAGI. V was shortened by 5 bases and J by 8 bases, with 9 bases between the two germline ends. This CDR3 reads CASSEKPGYTF. In DNA, the CDR3 is TGTGCCAGCAGTGAAAAACCGGGCTACACCTTC.

This clonotype was picked up many times. The chain carries TRBV10-3 and TRBJ1-4; TRBD1 agrees at 7 bases. This CDR3 has 13 amino acids. CDR1 ENHRY and CDR2 SYGVKD come from the germline V gene. Trimming cost V 8 bases and J 4 bases; bases outside gene matches: 4. The CDR3 nucleotides read TGTGCCATCGCGGGACAGATTAATGAAAAACTGTTTTTT. Protein sequence: CAIAGQINEKLFF.

The rearrangement joins TRBV12-3 or TRBV12-4 to TRBJ2-5; 11 bases fit TRBD1. Matching the DNA end better, TRBJ2-7 makes the J call doubtful. This CDR3 comprises 18 residues. The CDR3 loop is CASSFLDRGLRSSYEQYF. CDR3 bases: TGTGCCAGCAGTTTTCTGGACAGGGGGCTTCGAAGCTCCTACGAGCAGTACTTC.

The rearrangement links TRBV2 to TRBJ2-5, with D unresolved. The CDR3 consists of 14 residues. Per germline, CDR1 SNHLY and CDR2 FYNNEI. The ends were cut back, 7 bases at V and 3 bases at J, with 15 bases in the middle. The CDR3 here is CASTFFLSEETQYF. DNA for the CDR3: TGTGCCAGCACGTTTTTTTTGAGTGAAGAGACCCAGTACTTC. Looking up the rest from reference TRBV2 and TRBJ2-5 gives the full variable domain: EPEVTQTPSHQVTQMGQEVILRCVPISNHLYFYWYRQILGQKVEFLVSFYNNEISEKSEIFDDQFSVERPDGSNFTLKIRSTKLEDSAMYFCASTFFLSEETQYFGPGTRLLVL.

This clonotype was observed a few times. This chain uses TRBV20-1 with TRBJ1-2, with 10 bases identical to TRBD1. The CDR3 extends over 14 amino acids. The ends lost 3 bases at V and 6 bases at J; junction bases unmatched: 7. Germline V lookup: CDR1 DFQATT, CDR2 SNEGSKA (reference sequence). The chain's CDR3 is CSARIPGQGNGYTF. For the CDR3, the DNA is TGCAGTGCTAGGATACCGGGACAGGGGAATGGCTACACCTTC.

CDR3: CSVLQGASYEQYF. Here the CDR3 DNA reads TGCAGCGTGCTCCAGGGGGCCTCCTACGAGCAGTACTTC. This chain uses TRBV29-1 with TRBJ2-7; 8 bases match TRBD1. The CDR3 runs to 13 residues. Germline-derived CDR1 and CDR2 are SQVTM and ANQGSEA. The trim removed 6 bases at V and 0 bases at J, leaving 4 bases unmatched.

As to this clonotype: Because the CDR3 is missing its conserved closing phenylalanine or tryptophan, this is likely a read error. This chain links TRBV6-5 with TRBJ2-1; TRBD2 is a possible D gene (6 bases). The J call may be in error: the DNA end matches TRBJ2-5 better. CDR1 is MNHEY and CDR2 is SVGAGI in the germline V gene. The CDR3 spans 12 residues. The CDR3 region has the DNA TGTGCCAGCAGCTGGGACTTCAAGACCCAGTACTTA. Protein product: CASSWDFKTQYL.

This clonotype was seen repeatedly, ten times or more. The chain joins TRBV29-1 to TRBJ2-3; TRBD1 matches 7 bases. This CDR3 is 15 amino acids long. V lost 3 bases to trimming and J lost 2 bases; unmatched junction nucleotides: 8. The germline V gene has CDR1 SQVTM and CDR2 ANQGSEA. The CDR3 reads CSVETLRGTTDTQYF. CDR3 DNA: TGCAGCGTTGAGACGCTCAGGGGGACCACAGATACGCAGTATTTT.

V gene TRBV15 combines with J gene TRBJ2-5, with TRBD2 identical over 10 bases. This CDR3 region has 17 residues. The V gene's germline CDR1 is LNHNV and CDR2 YYDKDF (reference sequence). The junction had 12 bases not matched to a gene; V was cut back by 5 bases and J by 3 bases. Here the CDR3 reads CATSGEIAGGPKETQYF. CDR3 sequence (DNA): TGTGCCACCAGCGGGGAAATAGCGGGAGGTCCGAAAGAGACCCAGTACTTC.

This clonotype was seen more than once but under ten times. This rearrangement joins TRBV29-1 to TRBJ2-3, with TRBD2 matching 11 bases. J gave up 1 base and V 1 base, and 4 bases lay outside the gene matches. This CDR3 contains 16 residues. Germline loops: CDR1 SQVTM, CDR2 ANQGSEA. CDR3 protein: CSVEGLTSGGTDTQYF. The CDR3 bases are TGCAGCGTTGAAGGTTTGACTAGCGGGGGCACAGATACGCAGTATTTT.

The genes are TRBV12-3 or TRBV12-4 and TRBJ2-5, with TRBD1 identical over 7 bases. The CDR3 covers 13 residues. The V and J ends lost 6 bases and 4 bases, in that order; junction bases with no gene match: 5. CDR3 protein: CASRRDSGETQYF. The CDR3, as DNA: TGTGCCAGCAGAAGGGACAGTGGAGAGACCCAGTACTTC.

This clonotype was observed a few times. The chain joins TRBV12-3 or TRBV12-4 to TRBJ2-2, with 7 bases matching TRBD1. The CDR3 runs 13 residues. V trimming: 8 bases; J trimming: 7 bases; junction bases outside the gene matches: 7. Written as DNA, the CDR3 is TGTGCCAGCTCGGAACAGGGGTACGGGGAGCTGTTTTTT. As protein: CASSEQGYGELFF.

There are many counts of this clonotype. The V gene is TRBV28, the J gene TRBJ2-7; 9 nucleotides align to TRBD2. CDR1 and CDR2 from the germline V gene are MDHEN and SYDVKM. The CDR3 covers 13 residues. J was trimmed by 3 bases and V by 10 bases; bases with no gene match: 7. CDR3 amino acids: CATTTSGYYEQYF. For the CDR3, the DNA is TGTGCCACGACGACTAGCGGCTACTACGAGCAGTACTTC.

This clonotype was counted between two and nine times. The chain joins TRBV5-1 to TRBJ2-5, with D hard to call. Germline CDR1 reads SGHRS; CDR2 reads YFSETQ. Trimming removed 0 bases at V and 7 bases at J, with 10 bases between. The CDR3 is 13 amino acids. The CDR3 nucleotides read TGCGCCAGCAGCTTGGCTTCGGCGCGGACCCAGTACTTC. Its translation is CASSLASARTQYF.

The DNA for the CDR3 is TGTGCCAGCAGCCCCCCCGGGTACGGAACCTACGAGCAGTACTTC. Encoded protein: CASSPPGYGTYEQYF. V and J are TRBV28 and TRBJ2-7; D not resolved. The germline V gene encodes CDR1 MDHEN and CDR2 SYDVKM. This CDR3 spans 15 amino acids. Trimming stripped 6 bases from V and 2 bases from J, with 17 bases between.

The table lists this clonotype with a few counts. The chain links TRBV5-5 to TRBJ2-2, with D possibly matching TRBD2 (6 bases). There are 16 residues in the CDR3. CDR1 is SGHKS, CDR2 YYEKEE, per germline (reference sequence). Trimming left V 3 bases short and J 4 bases short, with 16 bases between. CDR3 nucleotides: TGTGCCAGCAGCTCGATGACGGGGGTGGGCACCGGGGAGCTGTTTTTT. It yields the protein CASSSMTGVGTGELFF.